Listed here are 7 T cell receptor beta chains from one sample, sequenced in a study of human T cells and chemical hapten exposure. Described time point: patch test 2, 6 weeks after DPC sensitization. This sample's treatment: therapeutic diphenylcyclopropenone sensitization with weekly scalp DPC. In TCRdb, the RACE reads were re-called with MiXCR into one record per CDR3 protein. The table has some 100,000 distinct CDR3 sequences, about a tenth seen once. The specimen was whole blood, collected in connection with sensitization to the hapten diphenylcyclopropenone (DPC). Receptor source: a woman aged 40 to 50 with alopecia areata. Some clones in this sample may be carry-over from other donors' samples.

The table lists this clonotype with a few counts. The CDR3 sequence: CASSPSGTGTKAFF. CDR3 DNA: TGTGCCAGCAGCCCGAGTGGGACAGGGACTAAAGCTTTCTTT. The V gene is TRBV7-3, the J gene TRBJ1-1, with 9 bases matching TRBD1. The CDR3 is made up of 14 amino acids. V lost 5 bases and J lost 9; bases outside the gene matches: 10. Per the germline V gene, CDR1 is SGHTA and CDR2 is FQGTGA.

The chain joins TRBV20-1 to TRBJ2-3; unclear D gene. In germline, CDR1 is DFQATT, CDR2 SNEGSKA (reference sequence). The V gene lost 3 bases and the J gene lost 0 bases, with 4 bases spanning the gap. This CDR3 is 12 amino acids long. The CDR3 spells CSASFSTDTQYF. CDR3 in DNA: TGCAGTGCTAGTTTTAGCACAGATACGCAGTATTTT.

This clonotype was detected ten times or more. In nucleotides, the CDR3 is TGTGCCAGCTGCTCTAGCGAGTCTAGCACAGATACGCAGTATTTT. It translates to CASCSSESSTDTQYF. The chain combines TRBV6-2 or TRBV6-3 with TRBJ2-3; D might be TRBD2 (6 bases). The germline V gene encodes CDR1 MNHEY and CDR2 SVGEGT. V dropped 8 bases and J dropped 0 bases, with 15 bases sitting between them. The CDR3 is made up of 15 amino acids.

The chain has TRBV18 and TRBJ2-1; 9 bases are a match to TRBD2. There are 16 residues in the CDR3. Germline V gives CDR1 KGHSH, CDR2 LQKENI. The junction had 7 bases not matched to a gene; V was cut back by 4 bases and J by 3 bases. The CDR3 DNA is TGTGCCAGCTCACGAGGCGGGGGGGCTTTCTACAATGAGCAGTTCTTC. Translating it yields CASSRGGGAFYNEQFF. Supplemented by reference TRBV18 and TRBJ2-1, the full variable domain reads NAGVMQNPRHLVRRRGQEARLRCSPMKGHSHVYWYRQLPEEGLKFMVYLQKENIIDESGMPKERFSAEFPKEGPSILRIQQVVRGDSAAYFCASSRGGGAFYNEQFFGPGTRLTVL.

This clonotype was seen at least ten times. The chain employs TRBV7-2 and TRBJ1-3; D remains ambiguous. Per germline, CDR1 SGHTA and CDR2 FQGNSA. This CDR3 is 16 amino acids long. Trimming removed 2 bases at V and 0 bases at J, with 11 bases between. The CDR3 is CASSLSPASSGNTIYF. In DNA, the CDR3 is TGTGCCAGCAGCTTATCGCCCGCTAGCTCTGGAAACACCATATATTTT.

This rearrangement joins TRBV7-8 to TRBJ2-1; a possible D gene is TRBD1 (5 bases). The germline V gene encodes CDR1 SGHVS and CDR2 FQNEAQ. This CDR3 contains 16 residues. The V end lost 1 base, the J end lost 7 bases, and 17 bases lay between the germline ends. The CDR3 sequence: CASSLGGPGRSNEQFF. CDR3 sequence (DNA): TGTGCCAGCAGCTTAGGGGGCCCAGGTAGAAGTAATGAGCAGTTCTTC.

The V gene is TRBV11-2, the J gene TRBJ2-1; 9 bases fit TRBD1. CDR1 is SGHAT and CDR2 is FQNNGV in the germline V gene. This CDR3 has 16 residues. The J segment lost 6 bases and the V segment lost 5 bases, leaving 11 bases of the junction unmatched. CDR3 DNA: TGTGCCAGCAGCCCACGGGTAGGGACAGGGACCAATGAGCAGTTCTTC. Translated, it gives CASSPRVGTGTNEQFF.